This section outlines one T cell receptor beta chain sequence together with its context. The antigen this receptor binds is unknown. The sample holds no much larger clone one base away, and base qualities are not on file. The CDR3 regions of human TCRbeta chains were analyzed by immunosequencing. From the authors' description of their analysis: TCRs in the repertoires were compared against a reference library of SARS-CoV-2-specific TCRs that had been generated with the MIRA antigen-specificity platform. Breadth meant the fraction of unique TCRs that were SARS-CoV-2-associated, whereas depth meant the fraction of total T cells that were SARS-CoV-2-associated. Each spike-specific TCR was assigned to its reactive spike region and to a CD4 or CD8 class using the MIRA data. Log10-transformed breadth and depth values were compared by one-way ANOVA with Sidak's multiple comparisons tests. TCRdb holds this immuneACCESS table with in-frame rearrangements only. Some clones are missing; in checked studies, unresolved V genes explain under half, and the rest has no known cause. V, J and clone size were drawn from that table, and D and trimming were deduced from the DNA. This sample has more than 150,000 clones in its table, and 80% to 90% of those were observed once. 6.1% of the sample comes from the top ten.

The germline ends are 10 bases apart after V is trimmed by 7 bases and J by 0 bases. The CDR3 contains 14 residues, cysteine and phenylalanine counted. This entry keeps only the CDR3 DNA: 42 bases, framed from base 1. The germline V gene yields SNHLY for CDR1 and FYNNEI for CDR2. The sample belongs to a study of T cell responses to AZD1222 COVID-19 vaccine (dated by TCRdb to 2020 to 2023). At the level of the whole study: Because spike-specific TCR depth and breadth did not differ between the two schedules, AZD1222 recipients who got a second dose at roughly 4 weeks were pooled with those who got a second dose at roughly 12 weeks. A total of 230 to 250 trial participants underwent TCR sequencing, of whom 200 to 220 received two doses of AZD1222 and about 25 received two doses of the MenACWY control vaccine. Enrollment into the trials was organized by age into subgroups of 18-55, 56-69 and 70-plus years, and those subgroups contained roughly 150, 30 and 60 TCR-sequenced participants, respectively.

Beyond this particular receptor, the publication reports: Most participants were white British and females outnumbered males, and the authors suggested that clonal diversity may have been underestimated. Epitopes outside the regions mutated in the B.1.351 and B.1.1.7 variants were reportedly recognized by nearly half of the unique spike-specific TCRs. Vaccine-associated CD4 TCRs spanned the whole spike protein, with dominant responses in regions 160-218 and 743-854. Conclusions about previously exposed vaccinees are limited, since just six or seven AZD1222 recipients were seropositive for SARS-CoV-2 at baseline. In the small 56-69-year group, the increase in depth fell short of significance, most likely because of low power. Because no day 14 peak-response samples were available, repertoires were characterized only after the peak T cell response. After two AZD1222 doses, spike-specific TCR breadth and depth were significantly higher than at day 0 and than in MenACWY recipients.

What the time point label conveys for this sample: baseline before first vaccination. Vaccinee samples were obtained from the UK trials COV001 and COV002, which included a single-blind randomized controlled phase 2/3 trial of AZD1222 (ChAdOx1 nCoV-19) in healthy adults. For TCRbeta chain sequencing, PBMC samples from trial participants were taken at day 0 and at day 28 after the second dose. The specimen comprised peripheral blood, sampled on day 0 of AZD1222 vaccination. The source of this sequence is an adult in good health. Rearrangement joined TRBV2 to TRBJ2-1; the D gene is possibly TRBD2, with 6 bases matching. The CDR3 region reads CASKPGLSYNEQFF. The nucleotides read TGTGCCAGCAAGCCGGGACTCTCCTACAATGAGCAGTTCTTC. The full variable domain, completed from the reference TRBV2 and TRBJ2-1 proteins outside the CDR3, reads EPEVTQTPSHQVTQMGQEVILRCVPISNHLYFYWYRQILGQKVEFLVSFYNNEISEKSEIFDDQFSVERPDGSNFTLKIRSTKLEDSAMYFCASKPGLSYNEQFFGPGTRLTVL.